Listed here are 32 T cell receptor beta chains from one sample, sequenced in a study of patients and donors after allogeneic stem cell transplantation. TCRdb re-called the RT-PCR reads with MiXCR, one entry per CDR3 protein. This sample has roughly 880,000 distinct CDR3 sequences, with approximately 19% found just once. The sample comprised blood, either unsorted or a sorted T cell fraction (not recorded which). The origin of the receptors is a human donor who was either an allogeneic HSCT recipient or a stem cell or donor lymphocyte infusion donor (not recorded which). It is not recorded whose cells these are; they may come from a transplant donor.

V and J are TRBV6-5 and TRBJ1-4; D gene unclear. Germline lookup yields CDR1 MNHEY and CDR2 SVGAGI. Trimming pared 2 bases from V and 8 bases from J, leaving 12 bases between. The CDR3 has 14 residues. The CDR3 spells CASSYLGKEEKLFF. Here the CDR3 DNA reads TGTGCCAGCAGTTACCTTGGGAAAGAAGAAAAACTGTTTTTT.

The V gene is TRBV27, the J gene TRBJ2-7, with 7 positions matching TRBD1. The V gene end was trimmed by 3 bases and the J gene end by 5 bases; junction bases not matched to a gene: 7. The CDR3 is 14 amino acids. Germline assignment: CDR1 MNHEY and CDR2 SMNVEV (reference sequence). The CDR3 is CASSLRGRVHEQYF. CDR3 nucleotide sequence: TGTGCCAGCAGTTTGAGGGGGCGCGTCCACGAGCAGTACTTC.

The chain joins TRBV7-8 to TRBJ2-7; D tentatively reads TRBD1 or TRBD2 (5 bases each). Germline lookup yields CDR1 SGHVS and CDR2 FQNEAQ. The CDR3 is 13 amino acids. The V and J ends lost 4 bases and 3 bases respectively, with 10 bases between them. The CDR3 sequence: CASSWGRHYEQYF. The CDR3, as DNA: TGTGCCAGCAGCTGGGGACGTCACTACGAGCAGTACTTC. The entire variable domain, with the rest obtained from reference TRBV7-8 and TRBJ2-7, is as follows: GAGVSQSPRYKVAKRGQDVALRCDPISGHVSLFWYQQALGQGPEFLTYFQNEAQLDKSGLPSDRFFAERPEGSVSTLKIQRTQQEDSAVYLCASSWGRHYEQYFGPGTRLTVT.

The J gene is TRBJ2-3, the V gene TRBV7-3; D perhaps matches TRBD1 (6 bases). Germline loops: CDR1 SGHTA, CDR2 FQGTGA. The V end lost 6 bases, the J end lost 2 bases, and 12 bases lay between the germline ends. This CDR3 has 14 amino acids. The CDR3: CASRRTANTDTQYF. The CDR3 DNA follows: TGTGCCAGCAGAAGGACAGCTAACACAGATACGCAGTATTTT.

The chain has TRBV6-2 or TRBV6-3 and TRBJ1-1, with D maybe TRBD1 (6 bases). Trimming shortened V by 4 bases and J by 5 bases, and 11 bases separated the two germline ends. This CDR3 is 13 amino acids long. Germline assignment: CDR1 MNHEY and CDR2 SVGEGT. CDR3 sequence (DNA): TGTGCCAGCAGTTCTCAGGGGTGGACTGAAGCTTTCTTT. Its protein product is CASSSQGWTEAFF.

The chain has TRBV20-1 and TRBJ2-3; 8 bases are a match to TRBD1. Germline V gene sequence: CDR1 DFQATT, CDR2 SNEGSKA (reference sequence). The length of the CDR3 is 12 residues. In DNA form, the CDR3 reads TGCTTAGGACAGGGTGGATCAGATACGCAGTATTTT. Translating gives CLGQGGSDTQYF.

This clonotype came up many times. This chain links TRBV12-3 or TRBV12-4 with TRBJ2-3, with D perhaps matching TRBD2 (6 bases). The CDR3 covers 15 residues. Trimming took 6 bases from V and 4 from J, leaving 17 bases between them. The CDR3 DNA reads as TGTGCCAGCAGCCCCGGAGGGAGCGGGCCAGATACGCAGTATTTT. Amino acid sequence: CASSPGGSGPDTQYF.

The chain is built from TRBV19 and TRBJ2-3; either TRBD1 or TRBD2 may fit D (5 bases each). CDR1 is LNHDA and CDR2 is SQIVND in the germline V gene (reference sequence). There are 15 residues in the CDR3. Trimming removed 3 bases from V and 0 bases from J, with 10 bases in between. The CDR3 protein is CASSIRDHSTDTQYF. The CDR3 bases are TGTGCCAGTAGTATCAGGGACCATAGCACAGATACGCAGTATTTT.

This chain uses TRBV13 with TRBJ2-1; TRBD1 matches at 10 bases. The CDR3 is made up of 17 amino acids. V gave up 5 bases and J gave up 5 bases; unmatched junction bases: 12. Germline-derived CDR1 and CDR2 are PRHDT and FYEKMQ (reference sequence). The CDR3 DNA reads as TGTGCCAGCAGCACCAAGGGACAGGGGATGGGCAACAATGAGCAGTTCTTC. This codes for CASSTKGQGMGNNEQFF.

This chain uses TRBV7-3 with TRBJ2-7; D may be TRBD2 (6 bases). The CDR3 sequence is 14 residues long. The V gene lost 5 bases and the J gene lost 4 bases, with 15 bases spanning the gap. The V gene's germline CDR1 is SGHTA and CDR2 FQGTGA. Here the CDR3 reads CASSDGTVLYEQYF. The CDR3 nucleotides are TGTGCCAGCAGCGACGGGACTGTACTTTACGAGCAGTACTTC.

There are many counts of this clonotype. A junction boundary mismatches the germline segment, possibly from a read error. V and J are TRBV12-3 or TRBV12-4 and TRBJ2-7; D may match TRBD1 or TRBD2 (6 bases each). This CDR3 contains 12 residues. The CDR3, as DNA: TGTGCCAGCAGTTTGAATGGGGGGCCAAAGCCCTTC. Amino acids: CASSLNGGPKPF.

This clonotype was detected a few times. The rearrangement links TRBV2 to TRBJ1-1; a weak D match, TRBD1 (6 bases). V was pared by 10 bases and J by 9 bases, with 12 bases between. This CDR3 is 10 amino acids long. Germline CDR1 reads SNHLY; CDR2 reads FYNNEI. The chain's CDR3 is CAISGGQAFF. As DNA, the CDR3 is TGTGCCATATCCGGGGGGCAAGCTTTCTTT.

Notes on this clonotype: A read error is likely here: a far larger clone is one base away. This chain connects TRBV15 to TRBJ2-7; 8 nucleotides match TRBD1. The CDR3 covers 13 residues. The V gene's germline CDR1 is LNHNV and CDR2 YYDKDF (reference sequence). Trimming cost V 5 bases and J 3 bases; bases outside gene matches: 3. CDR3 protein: CATSLGQGYEQYF. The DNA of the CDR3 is TGTGCCACCAGCTTAGGACAGGGCTACGAGCAGTACTTC. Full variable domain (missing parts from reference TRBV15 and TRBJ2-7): DAMVIQNPRYQVTQFGKPVTLSCSQTLNHNVMYWYQQKSSQAPKLLFHYYDKDFNNEADTPDNFQSRRPNTSFCFLDIRSPGLGDTAMYLCATSLGQGYEQYFGPGTRLTVT.

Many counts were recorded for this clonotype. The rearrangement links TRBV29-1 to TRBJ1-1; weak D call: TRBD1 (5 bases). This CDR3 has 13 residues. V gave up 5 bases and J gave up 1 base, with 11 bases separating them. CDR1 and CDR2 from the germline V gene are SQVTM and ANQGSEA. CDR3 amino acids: CSVFGGKNTEAFF. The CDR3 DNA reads TGCAGCGTTTTCGGGGGGAAGAACACTGAAGCTTTCTTT.

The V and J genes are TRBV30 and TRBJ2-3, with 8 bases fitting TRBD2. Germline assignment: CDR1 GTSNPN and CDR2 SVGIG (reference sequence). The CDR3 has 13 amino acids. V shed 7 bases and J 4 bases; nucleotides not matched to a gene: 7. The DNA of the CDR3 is TGTGCCTACGACGATAGCGGGGCAGATACGCAGTATTTT. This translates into CAYDDSGADTQYF.

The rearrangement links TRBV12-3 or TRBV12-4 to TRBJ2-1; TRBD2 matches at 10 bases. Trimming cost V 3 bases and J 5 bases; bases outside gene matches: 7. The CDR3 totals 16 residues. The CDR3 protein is CASSFRTSGLNNEQFF. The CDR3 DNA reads TGTGCCAGCAGTTTTAGGACTAGCGGCCTAAACAATGAGCAGTTCTTC.

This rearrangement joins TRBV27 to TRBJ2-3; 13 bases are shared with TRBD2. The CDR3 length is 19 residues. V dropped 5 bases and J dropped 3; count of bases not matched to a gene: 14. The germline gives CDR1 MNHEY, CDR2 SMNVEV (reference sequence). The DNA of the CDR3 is TGTGCCAGCAGTCCAAACCGTCGACTAGCGGGAGGAGGGACAGATACGCAGTATTTT. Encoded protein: CASSPNRRLAGGGTDTQYF.

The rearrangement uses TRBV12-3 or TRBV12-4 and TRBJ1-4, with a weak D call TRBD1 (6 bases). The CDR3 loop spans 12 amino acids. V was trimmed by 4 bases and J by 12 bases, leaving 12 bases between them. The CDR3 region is CASSSQGRELFF. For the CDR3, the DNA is TGTGCCAGCAGTTCCCAGGGGAGGGAACTGTTTTTT.

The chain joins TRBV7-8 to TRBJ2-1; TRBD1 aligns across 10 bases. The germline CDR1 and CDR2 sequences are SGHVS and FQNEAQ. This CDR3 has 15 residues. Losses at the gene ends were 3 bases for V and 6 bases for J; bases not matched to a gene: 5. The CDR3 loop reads CASSFGDRGVNEQFF. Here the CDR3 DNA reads TGTGCCAGCAGCTTCGGGGACAGGGGAGTCAATGAGCAGTTCTTC.

The CDR3 region is CASAFRWEGFGQPQHF. The CDR3 region has the DNA TGTGCCAGCGCGTTTAGATGGGAGGGGTTTGGTCAGCCCCAGCATTTT. The chain recombines TRBV12-3 or TRBV12-4 with TRBJ1-5; tentative D call: TRBD1 (5 bases). V gave up 8 bases and J gave up 6 bases, with 23 bases separating them. This CDR3 has 16 amino acids.

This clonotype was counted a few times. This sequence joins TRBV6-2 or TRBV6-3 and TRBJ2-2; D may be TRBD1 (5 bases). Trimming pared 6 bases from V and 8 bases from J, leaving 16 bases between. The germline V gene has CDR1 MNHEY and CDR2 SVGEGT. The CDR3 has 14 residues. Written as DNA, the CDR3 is TGTGCCAGCAGCCTTCCGGACACCCTGGGGGAGCTGTTTTTT. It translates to CASSLPDTLGELFF.

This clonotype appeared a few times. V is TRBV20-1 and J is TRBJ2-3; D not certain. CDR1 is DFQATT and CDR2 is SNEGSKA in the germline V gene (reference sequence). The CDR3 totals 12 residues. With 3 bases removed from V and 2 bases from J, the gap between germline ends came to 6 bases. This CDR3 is CSARQPTDTQYF. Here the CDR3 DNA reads TGCAGTGCTAGGCAACCCACAGATACGCAGTATTTT.

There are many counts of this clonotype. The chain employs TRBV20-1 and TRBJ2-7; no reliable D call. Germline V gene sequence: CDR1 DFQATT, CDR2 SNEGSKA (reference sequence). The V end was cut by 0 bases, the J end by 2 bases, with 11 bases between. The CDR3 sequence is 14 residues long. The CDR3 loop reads CSARDVRRAYEQYF. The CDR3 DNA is TGCAGTGCTAGAGATGTTCGCCGAGCCTACGAGCAGTACTTC.

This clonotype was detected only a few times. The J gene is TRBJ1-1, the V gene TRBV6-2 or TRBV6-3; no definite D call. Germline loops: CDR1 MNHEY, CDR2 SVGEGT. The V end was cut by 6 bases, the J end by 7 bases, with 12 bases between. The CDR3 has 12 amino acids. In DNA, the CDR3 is TGTGCCAGCAGCCAGAGACCCTTTGAAGCTTTCTTT. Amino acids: CASSQRPFEAFF.

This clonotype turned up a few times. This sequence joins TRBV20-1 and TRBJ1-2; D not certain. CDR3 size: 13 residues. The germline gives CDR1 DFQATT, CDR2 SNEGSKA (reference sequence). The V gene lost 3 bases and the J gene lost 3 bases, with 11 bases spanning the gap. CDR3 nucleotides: TGCAGTGCTAGGCCCGACCCATACTATGGCTACACCTTC. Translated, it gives CSARPDPYYGYTF.

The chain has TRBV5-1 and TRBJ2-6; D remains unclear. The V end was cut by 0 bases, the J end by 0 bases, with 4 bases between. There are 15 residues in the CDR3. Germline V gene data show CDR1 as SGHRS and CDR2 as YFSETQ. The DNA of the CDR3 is TGCGCCAGCAGCTTGGAGAACTCTGGGGCCAACGTCCTGACTTTC. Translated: CASSLENSGANVLTF.

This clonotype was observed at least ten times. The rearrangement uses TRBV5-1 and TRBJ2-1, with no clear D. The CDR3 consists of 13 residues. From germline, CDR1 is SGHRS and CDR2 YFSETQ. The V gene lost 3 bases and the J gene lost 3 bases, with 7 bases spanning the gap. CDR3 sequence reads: CASSSLGYNEQFF. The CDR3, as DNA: TGCGCCAGCAGCTCGTTAGGCTACAATGAGCAGTTCTTC.

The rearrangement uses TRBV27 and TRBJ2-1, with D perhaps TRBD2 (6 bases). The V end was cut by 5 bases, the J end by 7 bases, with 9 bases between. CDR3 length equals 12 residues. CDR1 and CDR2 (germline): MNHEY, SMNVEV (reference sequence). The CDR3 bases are TGTGCCAGCAGTATCGCGGGAAATGAGCAGTTCTTC. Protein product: CASSIAGNEQFF.

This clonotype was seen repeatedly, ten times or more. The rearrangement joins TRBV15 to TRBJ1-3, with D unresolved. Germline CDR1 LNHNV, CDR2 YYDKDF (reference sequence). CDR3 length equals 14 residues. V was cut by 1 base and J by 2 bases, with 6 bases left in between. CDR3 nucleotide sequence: TGTGCCACCAGCAGAGCGGGGACTGGAAACACCATATATTTT. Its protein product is CATSRAGTGNTIYF.

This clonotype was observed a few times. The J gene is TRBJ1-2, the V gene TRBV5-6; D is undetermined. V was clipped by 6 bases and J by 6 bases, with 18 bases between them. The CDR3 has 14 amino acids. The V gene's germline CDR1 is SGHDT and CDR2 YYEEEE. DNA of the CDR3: TGTGCCAGCAAGGAAAAAGGGCAGGCGGATGGCTACACCTTC. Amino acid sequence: CASKEKGQADGYTF.

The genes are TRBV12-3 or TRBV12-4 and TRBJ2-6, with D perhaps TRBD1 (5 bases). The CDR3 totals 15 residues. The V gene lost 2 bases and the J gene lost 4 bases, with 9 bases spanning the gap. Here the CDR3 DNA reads TGTGCCAGCAGTTTACGCAGGGTGGGGGCCAACGTCCTGACTTTC. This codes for CASSLRRVGANVLTF.

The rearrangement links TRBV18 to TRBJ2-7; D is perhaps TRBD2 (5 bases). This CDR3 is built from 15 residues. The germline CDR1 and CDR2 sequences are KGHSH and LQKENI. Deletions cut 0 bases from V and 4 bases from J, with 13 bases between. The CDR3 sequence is CASSPPTGMAYEQYF. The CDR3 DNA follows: TGTGCCAGCTCACCACCAACCGGGATGGCGTACGAGCAGTACTTC. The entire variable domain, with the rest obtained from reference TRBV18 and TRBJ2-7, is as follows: NAGVMQNPRHLVRRRGQEARLRCSPMKGHSHVYWYRQLPEEGLKFMVYLQKENIIDESGMPKERFSAEFPKEGPSILRIQQVVRGDSAAYFCASSPPTGMAYEQYFGPGTRLTVT.